The 15 T cell receptor beta chains in this list originate from one sample, sequenced in a study of T cells in Graves' hyperthyroidism and ophthalmopathy. TCR beta CDR3 region amplification was performed from RNA transcripts. A first-round RT-PCR of the TCR CDR3 used the HTBI primer set. From the multiplex PCR reads, TCRdb called clonotypes with MiXCR, one entry per CDR3 protein. The sample carries more than 500,000 distinct CDR3 sequences, about 15% recorded once. The specimen was blood. These receptors came from a woman aged 40 to 50 with Graves' ophthalmopathy.

The chain joins TRBV20-1 to TRBJ1-5; 7 bases are a match to TRBD1. Trimming at V came to 6 bases and at J to 7 bases, leaving 18 bases not matched to a gene. Looked up from germline, CDR1 is DFQATT and CDR2 is SNEGSKA (reference sequence). This CDR3 contains 16 residues. As DNA, the CDR3 is TGCAGTGCCCGTCCCGGGACAGTAAATTGGCCCCAGCCCCAGCATTTT. Its protein product is CSARPGTVNWPQPQHF.

The chain links TRBV18 to TRBJ2-7, with D perhaps TRBD1 (5 bases). The CDR3 sequence is 15 residues long. V was clipped by 3 bases and J by 4 bases, with 16 bases between them. CDR1 and CDR2 (germline): KGHSH, LQKENI. The CDR3 DNA reads as TGTGCCAGCTCACCGGGCCAGGGCCCTAATTACGAGCAGTACTTC. Protein product: CASSPGQGPNYEQYF.

In this sample, this clonotype turned up many times. The CDR3 region is CASSLGQGGAGANVLTF. As DNA, the CDR3 is TGTGCCAGCAGCTTAGGACAGGGGGGAGCTGGGGCCAACGTCCTGACTTTC. The V call is TRBV11-2, the J call TRBJ2-6; TRBD1 aligns across 9 bases. The CDR3 extends over 17 amino acids. Germline values: CDR1 SGHAT, CDR2 FQNNGV. V gave up 1 base and J gave up 2 bases; unmatched junction bases: 3.

This clonotype was recorded at least ten times. V gene TRBV2 combines with J gene TRBJ2-7, with no clear D. This CDR3 contains 13 residues. Deletions cut 7 bases from V and 6 bases from J, with 16 bases between. Germline V CDR1 and CDR2: SNHLY, FYNNEI. CDR3 residues: CASKNALSLEQYF. CDR3 DNA sequence: TGTGCCAGCAAGAACGCACTATCCCTCGAGCAGTACTTC.

This clonotype was seen ten or more times. The chain combines TRBV30 with TRBJ2-5; no reliable D call. V was clipped by 3 bases and J by 1 base, with 3 bases between them. Germline values: CDR1 GTSNPN, CDR2 SVGIG (reference sequence). The CDR3 is 11 amino acids. The CDR3: CAWSVQETQYF. In nucleotides, the CDR3 is TGTGCCTGGAGCGTCCAAGAGACCCAGTACTTC.

This clonotype was seen ten or more times. The J gene is TRBJ2-3, the V gene TRBV6-5, with unresolved D. With 4 bases removed from V and 0 bases from J, the gap between germline ends came to 11 bases. CDR1 MNHEY and CDR2 SVGAGI come from the germline V gene. This CDR3 contains 15 residues. The CDR3, as DNA: TGTGCCAGCAGTTCAATGACTCCTAGCACAGATACGCAGTATTTT. Translating gives CASSSMTPSTDTQYF.

The sample holds many counts of this clonotype. The V and J genes are TRBV11-2 and TRBJ2-2; D not resolved. Trimming pared 5 bases from V and 1 base from J, leaving 8 bases between. The length of the CDR3 is 14 residues. CDR1 is SGHAT and CDR2 is FQNNGV in the germline V gene. The chain's CDR3 is CASSPEVNTGELFF. In DNA, the CDR3 is TGTGCCAGCAGCCCCGAAGTGAACACCGGGGAGCTGTTTTTT.

This clonotype occurred a few times. The V call is TRBV11-3, the J call TRBJ2-5, with no clear D. Trimming took off 0 bases at V and 5 bases at J, with 16 bases between the two ends. CDR1 SGHNT and CDR2 YENEEA come from the germline V gene. The CDR3 totals 16 residues. CDR3 in amino acids: CASSLEAGWGLETQYF. The CDR3 DNA reads TGTGCCAGCAGCTTAGAAGCCGGGTGGGGTTTGGAGACCCAGTACTTC. Together with reference TRBV11-3 and TRBJ2-5, the CDR3 gives the full variable domain: EAGVVQSPRYKIIEKKQPVAFWCNPISGHNTLYWYLQNLGQGPELLIRYENEEAVDDSQLPKDRFSAERLKGVDSTLKIQPAELGDSAVYLCASSLEAGWGLETQYFGPGTRLLVL.

The sample holds many counts of this clonotype. The rearrangement links TRBV5-4 to TRBJ2-5; no reliable D call. CDR3 length: 15 residues. Germline V gene lookup returns CDR1 SGHNT and CDR2 YYREEE (reference sequence). V lost 5 bases to trimming and J lost 1 base, with 15 bases between them. Here the CDR3 DNA reads TGTGCCAGCAGTTCCGACTTACTATTCCAAGAGACCCAGTACTTC. Protein product: CASSSDLLFQETQYF. The full variable domain, in which reference TRBV5-4 and TRBJ2-5 provide the parts outside the CDR3, is ETGVTQSPTHLIKTRGQQVTLRCSSQSGHNTVSWYQQALGQGPQFIFQYYREEENGRGNFPPRFSGLQFPNYSSELNVNALELDDSALYLCASSSDLLFQETQYFGPGTRLLVL.

This clonotype was detected a few times. The chain combines TRBV27 with TRBJ2-7; the D gene is possibly TRBD1 (6 bases). This CDR3 is built from 14 residues. CDR1 is MNHEY, CDR2 SMNVEV, per germline (reference sequence). Trimming shortened V by 8 bases and J by 2 bases, and 16 bases separated the two germline ends. CDR3 loop: CASGPRTEPYEQYF. In DNA form, the CDR3 reads TGTGCCAGCGGCCCCAGGACAGAACCCTACGAGCAGTACTTC.

There are many counts of this clonotype. The rearrangement uses TRBV4-1 and TRBJ2-1, with TRBD2 identical over 9 bases. This CDR3 has 15 amino acids. Unmatched junction bases numbered 9, after V lost 1 base and J lost 11 bases. Germline V gene sequence: CDR1 MGHRA, CDR2 YSYEKL. CDR3 in amino acids: CASSQAGVAGVKQFF. CDR3 DNA sequence: TGCGCCAGCAGCCAAGCAGGAGTAGCGGGAGTAAAGCAGTTCTTC.

The chain couples TRBV13 to TRBJ1-1, with 8 bases lining up with TRBD1. CDR1 is PRHDT and CDR2 is FYEKMQ in the germline V gene (reference sequence). This CDR3 has 15 residues. V was clipped by 5 bases and J by 0 bases; unmatched bases: 5. CDR3 nucleotides: TGTGCCAGCAGCCCAGGGGGCTCGGTGAACACTGAAGCTTTCTTT. The encoded protein is CASSPGGSVNTEAFF.

This clonotype was counted at least ten times. The chain is built from TRBV20-1 and TRBJ2-7; 7 nucleotides match TRBD2. The J segment lost 6 bases and the V segment lost 8 bases, leaving 10 bases of the junction unmatched. The CDR3 spans 12 residues. Germline values: CDR1 DFQATT, CDR2 SNEGSKA (reference sequence). The CDR3 protein is CSRRGAGIEQYF. The CDR3 DNA sequence: TGCAGTCGAAGGGGAGCGGGGATCGAGCAGTACTTC.

The V call is TRBV10-3, the J call TRBJ1-2; 9 nucleotides line up with TRBD1. The junction had 13 bases not matched to a gene; V was cut back by 6 bases and J by 5 bases. This CDR3 comprises 16 residues. CDR1 is ENHRY and CDR2 is SYGVKD in the germline V gene. CDR3 sequence (DNA): TGTGCCATCAGGGATGGATTACAGGGGGCTGGGTATGGCTACACCTTC. Amino acids: CAIRDGLQGAGYGYTF.

In this sample, this clonotype turned up many times. The genes are TRBV9 and TRBJ2-3, with D perhaps TRBD1 (6 bases). CDR1 and CDR2 from the germline V gene are SGDLS and YYNGEE. The CDR3 has 15 residues. V lost 2 bases and J lost 4, with 14 bases in between. CDR3 protein: CASSVSGTSADTQYF. CDR3 DNA sequence: TGTGCCAGCAGCGTTTCCGGGACATCCGCAGATACGCAGTATTTT.